What follows describes a single T cell receptor (beta chain). This clone occurred many times. Its antigen remains undetermined. No much larger clone is present one base from it, and per-base qualities are unavailable. The entry originates in a study of beta chain features in type 1 diabetes (dated by TCRdb to the late 2010s). Study-level background: Patients and healthy donors did not differ in mean age, gender distribution, total cell number or subset yield. Regulatory and stem cell-like memory subsets were obtained from only 8 patients and roughly 8 healthy donors, while naive and central memory subsets were obtained from all 30 or so donors. The study compared TCRB repertoires of sorted circulating CD4+ T cell subsets between recently diagnosed type 1 diabetes patients and matched healthy donors. A total of some 110 million sorted cells were examined across all samples, and a strong correlation was observed between cell number per subset and RNA yield. Paper-wide results and their limitations: In all four CD4+ subsets, TCRB CDR3 length was moderately but significantly shorter in type 1 diabetes patients. Because cDNA was sequenced instead of genomic DNA, activated cells with high expression could be over-represented, although the groups did not differ in activation or CD3 levels. At VDJ recombination sites, type 1 diabetes patients had fewer insertions and more deleted nucleotides, which implies abnormalities in thymic rearrangement. Naive, central memory and regulatory TCRB repertoires appeared more similar among patients than among healthy donors. Because the HLA sub-analyses included only small numbers of individuals, any influence of HLA type on TCRB rearrangement was left unresolved. Shorter templates might be favored by PCR, yet because patient and control samples were amplified and corrected together, any such skew would affect both groups equally.

The entire amount of isolated RNA was reverse transcribed using the High Capacity cDNA Reverse Transcription Kit, so the sequenced TCRB transcripts were expressed ones. Naive, central memory and regulatory T cell samples underwent deep immunoSEQ sequencing, averaging roughly 3.4 million total reads per sample. Sorted cells were lysed in RLT buffer, and RNA was extracted using DNase-treated RNeasy Micro or Mini kits according to cell number. To prevent cross-contamination, every cell subset was processed on its own, while patient and healthy donor samples were processed together. TCRB sequences were amplified from cDNA with the immunoSEQ multiplex PCR, producing 87-bp fragments spanning the CDR3 region. Amplicons were sequenced on the Illumina HiSeq platform. As for the original processing: PCR bias was computationally corrected using synthetic template baselines, reads within Hamming distance 2 were collapsed, and singletons that could not be merged were discarded. Reads were aligned to IMGT to assign V, D and J genes, CDR3 length, and insertions or deletions at six rearrangement sites. Clonotype counts were normalized to sorted cell number within each subset before computing true diversity and Gini coefficients with the tcR R package. The overlap coefficient, calculated on TCRB nucleotide sequences, was used to quantify repertoire sharing. The table comes from immuneACCESS by way of TCRdb, which keeps in-frame sequences with V and J called. Part of the clones is missing from these tables; in studies checked, under half for an unresolved V gene and the rest for unknown reasons. D and trimming were read from the DNA, whereas the V and J calls and clone size are those reported in that table. Across this sample there are about 150,000 clones, with roughly 11% seen only once. The ten largest clones represent around 2% of the sample.

The CDR1 and CDR2 encoded by the germline V gene are SNHLY and FYNNEI. The CDR3 starts with the cysteine, ends with the phenylalanine, and has 15 residues. Only the CDR3 DNA is retained, 45 bases long and in frame from the first base. Unmatched junction bases come to 9, with V trimmed by 4 bases and J by 5 bases. A single peripheral blood draw of approximately 100 mL on average was collected from each donor into heparinised tubes. Naive, central memory, regulatory and stem cell-like memory CD4+ T cells were sorted on a BD FACSAria II using a panel including CD45RO, CCR7, CD25, CD127, CD95 and CD27. A purity above 98% was achieved for all sorted populations. PBMCs were isolated right away by Lymphoprep density gradient centrifugation and were stained directly, without culture. Samples were stained and sorted in pairs, with one healthy donor and one patient per experiment, so that batch effects were minimized.

The clonotype comes from a man in his late teens or twenties in good health. The V gene is TRBV2 and the J gene is TRBJ2-3, and 7 junction bases match TRBD2. Specimen: central memory CD4+ T cells from blood. The CDR3 protein sequence reads: CASSGGRAGGDTQYF. The nucleotide sequence is TGTGCCAGCAGTGGGGGGAGGGCCGGAGGAGATACGCAGTATTTT. This CDR3, with the reference TRBV2 and TRBJ2-3 proteins standing in past its ends, gives the full variable domain EPEVTQTPSHQVTQMGQEVILRCVPISNHLYFYWYRQILGQKVEFLVSFYNNEISEKSEIFDDQFSVERPDGSNFTLKIRSTKLEDSAMYFCASSGGRAGGDTQYFGPGTRLTVL.